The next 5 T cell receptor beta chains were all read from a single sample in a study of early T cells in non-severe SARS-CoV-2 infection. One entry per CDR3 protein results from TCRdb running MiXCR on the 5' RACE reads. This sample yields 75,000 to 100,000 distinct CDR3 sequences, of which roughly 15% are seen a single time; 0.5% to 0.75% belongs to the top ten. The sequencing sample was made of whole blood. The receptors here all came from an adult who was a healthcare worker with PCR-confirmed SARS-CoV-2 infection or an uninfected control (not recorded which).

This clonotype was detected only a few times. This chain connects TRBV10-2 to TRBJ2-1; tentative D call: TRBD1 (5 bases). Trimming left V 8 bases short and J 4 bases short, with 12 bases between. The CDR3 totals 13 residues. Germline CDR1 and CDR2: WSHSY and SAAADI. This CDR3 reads CASADSEYNEQFF. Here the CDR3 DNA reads TGCGCCAGCGCCGACAGTGAGTACAATGAGCAGTTCTTC.

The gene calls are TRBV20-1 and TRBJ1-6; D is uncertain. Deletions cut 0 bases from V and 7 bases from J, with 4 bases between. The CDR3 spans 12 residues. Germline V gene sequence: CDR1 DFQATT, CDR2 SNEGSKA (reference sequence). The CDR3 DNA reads TGCAGTGCTAGAGATCTGAATTCACCCCTCCACTTT. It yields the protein CSARDLNSPLHF.

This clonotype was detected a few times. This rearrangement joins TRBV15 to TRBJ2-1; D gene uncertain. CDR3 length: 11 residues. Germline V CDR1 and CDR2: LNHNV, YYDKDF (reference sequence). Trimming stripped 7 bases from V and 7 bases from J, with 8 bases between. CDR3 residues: CATTGRNEQFF. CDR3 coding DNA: TGTGCCACCACTGGTAGAAATGAGCAGTTCTTC.

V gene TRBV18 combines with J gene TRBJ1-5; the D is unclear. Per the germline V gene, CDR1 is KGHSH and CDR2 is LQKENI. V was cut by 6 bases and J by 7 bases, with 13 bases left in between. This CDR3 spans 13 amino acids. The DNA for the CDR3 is TGTGCCAGCTCCCCCCTAGGCCAACAGCCCCAGCATTTT. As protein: CASSPLGQQPQHF.

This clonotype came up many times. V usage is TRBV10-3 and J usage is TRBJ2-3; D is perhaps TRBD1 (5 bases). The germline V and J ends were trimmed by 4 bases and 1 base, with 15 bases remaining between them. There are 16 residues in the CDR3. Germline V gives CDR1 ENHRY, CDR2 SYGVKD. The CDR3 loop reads CAISGQLSGRTDTQYF. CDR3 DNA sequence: TGTGCCATCAGTGGACAGCTAAGTGGCCGCACAGATACGCAGTATTTT.